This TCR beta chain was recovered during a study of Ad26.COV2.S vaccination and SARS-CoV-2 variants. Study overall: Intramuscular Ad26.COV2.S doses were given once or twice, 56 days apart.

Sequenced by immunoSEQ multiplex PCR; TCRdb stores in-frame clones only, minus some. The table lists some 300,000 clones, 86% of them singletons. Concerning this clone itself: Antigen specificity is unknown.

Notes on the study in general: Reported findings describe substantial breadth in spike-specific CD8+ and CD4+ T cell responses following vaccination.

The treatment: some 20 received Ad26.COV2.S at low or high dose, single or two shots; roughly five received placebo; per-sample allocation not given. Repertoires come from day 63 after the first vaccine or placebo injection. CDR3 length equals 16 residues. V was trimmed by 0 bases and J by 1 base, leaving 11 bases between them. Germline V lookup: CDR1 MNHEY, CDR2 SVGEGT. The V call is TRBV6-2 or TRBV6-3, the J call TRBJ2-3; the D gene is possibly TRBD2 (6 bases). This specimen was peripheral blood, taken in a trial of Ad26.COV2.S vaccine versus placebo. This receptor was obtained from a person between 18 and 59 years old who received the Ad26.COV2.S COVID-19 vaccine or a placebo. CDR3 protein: CASSYSWGLGTDTQYF. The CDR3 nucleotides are TGTGCCAGCAGTTACTCGTGGGGACTGGGCACAGATACGCAGTATTTT.